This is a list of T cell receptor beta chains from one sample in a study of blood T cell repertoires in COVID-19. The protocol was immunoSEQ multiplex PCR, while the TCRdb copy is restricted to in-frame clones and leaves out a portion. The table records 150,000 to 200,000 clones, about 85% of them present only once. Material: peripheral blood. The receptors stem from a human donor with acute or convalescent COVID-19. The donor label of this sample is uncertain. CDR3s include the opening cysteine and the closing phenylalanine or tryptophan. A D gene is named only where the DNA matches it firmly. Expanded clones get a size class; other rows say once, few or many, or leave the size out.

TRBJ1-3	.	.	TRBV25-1	CASQTGSGNTIYF	TGTGCCAGCCAGACGGGCTCTGGAAACACCATATATTTT
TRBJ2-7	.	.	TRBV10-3	CAISERQDEQYF	TGTGCCATCAGTGAGAGACAGGACGAGCAGTACTTC
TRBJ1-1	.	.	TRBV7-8	CASSLGGDAAEAFF	TGTGCCAGCAGCTTAGGCGGGGACGCCGCTGAAGCTTTCTTT
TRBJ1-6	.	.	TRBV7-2	CASSLSPTQGIGSPLHF	TGTGCCAGCAGCTTAAGCCCAACCCAGGGGATTGGGTCACCCCTCCACTTT
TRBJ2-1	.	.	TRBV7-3	CASSPGIGLGLGEQFF	TGTGCCAGCAGCCCGGGGATCGGTTTAGGGCTGGGTGAGCAGTTCTTC
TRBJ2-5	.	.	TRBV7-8	CASSPTLRTSKETQYF	TGTGCCAGCAGCCCCACACTAAGGACATCGAAAGAGACCCAGTACTTC
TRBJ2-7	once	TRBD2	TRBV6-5	CASSTAGTRAYEQYF	TGTGCCAGCAGTACCGCCGGGACTAGGGCCTACGAGCAGTACTTC
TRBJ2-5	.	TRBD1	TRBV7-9	CASSLGPDRGQETQYF	TGTGCCAGCAGCTTAGGCCCGGACAGGGGGCAAGAGACCCAGTACTTC
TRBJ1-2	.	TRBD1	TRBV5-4	CASSLKGQIYGYTF	TGTGCCAGCAGCTTGAAGGGACAGATCTATGGCTACACCTTC
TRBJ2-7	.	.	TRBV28	CASTGGAGRYEQYF	TGTGCCAGCACCGGAGGGGCAGGACGCTACGAGCAGTACTTC
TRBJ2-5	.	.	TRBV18	CASSPIESHQETQYF	TGTGCCAGCTCACCAATCGAGTCCCATCAAGAGACCCAGTACTTC
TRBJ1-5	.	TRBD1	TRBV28	CASRRTGPLPVETQHF	TGTGCCAGCAGGCGGACAGGGCCCCTTCCAGTGGAGACCCAGCATTTT